A single sample is the source of the 14 T cell receptor beta chains below, sequenced in a study of early T cells in non-severe SARS-CoV-2 infection. MiXCR, run by TCRdb on the 5' RACE reads, gives a single entry per CDR3 protein. The repertoire includes some 80,000 distinct CDR3 sequences, 5% of them detected once, and roughly 7.3% sits in the top ten. Material: whole blood, obtained at baseline. These receptors were taken from an adult who was a healthcare worker with PCR-confirmed SARS-CoV-2 infection or an uninfected control (not recorded which).

The chain recombines TRBV5-1 with TRBJ1-1; 7 bases agree with TRBD1. Per the germline V gene, CDR1 is SGHRS and CDR2 is YFSETQ. CDR3 length: 17 residues. With V trimmed by 4 bases and J by 4 bases, 16 bases remained unmatched. The CDR3 nucleotides read TGCGCCAGCAGCGTGGGACAGTCACTCGGGTTTAGCACTGAAGCTTTCTTT. As protein: CASSVGQSLGFSTEAFF.

This clonotype was recorded a few times. V and J are TRBV7-6 and TRBJ2-1, with 7 bases aligning to TRBD2. Unmatched junction bases numbered 3, after V lost 3 bases and J lost 10 bases. The CDR3 contains 12 residues. The germline CDR1 and CDR2 sequences are SGHVS and FNYEAQ. The CDR3 coding sequence is TGTGCCAGCAGCTTCAGCGGGATCGAGCAGTTCTTC. Amino acid sequence: CASSFSGIEQFF.

The chain joins TRBV5-1 to TRBJ2-1, with D unclear. The CDR3 is made up of 15 amino acids. Looked up from germline, CDR1 is SGHRS and CDR2 is YFSETQ. Deletions cut 0 bases from V and 6 bases from J, with 13 bases between. The CDR3 reads CASSLAGGTPNEQFF. CDR3 coding DNA: TGCGCCAGCAGCTTGGCAGGCGGAACTCCCAATGAGCAGTTCTTC.

This clonotype was recorded at least ten times. This rearrangement joins TRBV6-5 to TRBJ1-1; D gene ambiguous. V lost 4 bases to trimming and J lost 1 base, with 10 bases between them. Germline V gene sequence: CDR1 MNHEY, CDR2 SVGAGI. This CDR3 is 14 amino acids long. CDR3 DNA sequence: TGTGCCAGCAGTTCGACGGCTGGGAACACTGAAGCTTTCTTT. As protein: CASSSTAGNTEAFF.

This clonotype was observed many times. V and J are TRBV27 and TRBJ2-3; a weak D match, TRBD1 (6 bases). V dropped 0 bases and J dropped 2 bases, with 12 bases sitting between them. CDR3 length equals 16 residues. CDR1 MNHEY and CDR2 SMNVEV come from the germline V gene (reference sequence). The CDR3: CASSLSDQGPTDTQYF. The CDR3 DNA reads as TGTGCCAGCAGTTTATCGGACCAGGGGCCCACAGATACGCAGTATTTT.

This clonotype was seen only a few times. The junction and the germline gene differ at one end; a read error may be behind it. The chain carries TRBV5-8 and TRBJ1-1; D may be TRBD1 (6 bases). Germline V lookup: CDR1 SGHTS, CDR2 YDEGEE. The CDR3 sequence is 15 residues long. CDR3 bases: TGTGTCAGCAGCTTGTGGGGGCTCCGGAACACTGAAGCTTTCTTT. It codes for CVSSLWGLRNTEAFF. Based on the CDR3 plus reference TRBV5-8 and TRBJ1-1, the full variable domain is EAGVTQSPTHLIKTRGQQATLRCSPISGHTSVYWYQQALGLGLQFLLWYDEGEERNRGNFPPRFSGRQFPNYSSELNVNALELEDSALYLCVSSLWGLRNTEAFFGQGTRLTVV.

This clonotype appeared many times. The rearrangement uses TRBV12-3 or TRBV12-4 and TRBJ1-1, with D uncertain. The V end was cut by 0 bases, the J end by 10 bases, with 12 bases between. CDR3 size: 13 residues. The CDR3 DNA is TGTGCCAGCAGTTTAGCGGGCAGAAGAAGAGCTTTCTTT. Protein sequence: CASSLAGRRRAFF.

This clonotype was seen ten or more times. V is TRBV24-1 and J is TRBJ2-3, with a tentative D call TRBD2 (6 bases). CDR1 and CDR2 (germline): KGHDR, SFDVKD. Trimming shortened V by 4 bases and J by 3 bases, and 13 bases separated the two germline ends. The CDR3 length is 15 residues. The CDR3 loop is CATSDPRTTTDTQYF. CDR3 DNA: TGTGCCACCAGTGACCCTCGGACTACTACAGATACGCAGTATTTT.

This clonotype is medium-sized by share. The CDR3 loop is CASSAAGNQPQHF. The CDR3 region has the DNA TGTGCCAGCAGCGCGGCAGGGAATCAGCCCCAGCATTTT. The V call is TRBV7-2, the J call TRBJ1-5, with a possible D match to TRBD1 (5 bases). The germline gives CDR1 SGHTA, CDR2 FQGNSA. V was shortened by 5 bases and J by 4 bases, with 9 bases between the two germline ends. The length of the CDR3 is 13 residues. Based on the CDR3 plus reference TRBV7-2 and TRBJ1-5, the full variable domain is GAGVSQSPSNKVTEKGKDVELRCDPISGHTALYWYRQSLGQGLEFLIYFQGNSAPDKSGLPSDRFSAERTGGSVSTLTIQRTQQEDSAVYLCASSAAGNQPQHFGDGTRLSIL.

This clonotype was counted ten times or more. The V gene is TRBV10-1, the J gene TRBJ2-1, with 12 bases lining up with TRBD2. V shed 4 bases and J 1 base; nucleotides not matched to a gene: 8. Germline CDR1 reads WNHNN; CDR2 reads SYGVQD (reference sequence). This CDR3 spans 18 amino acids. CDR3 residues: CASSGRTSGIGSYNEQFF. Here the CDR3 DNA reads TGCGCCAGCAGTGGGAGGACTAGCGGGATTGGTTCCTACAATGAGCAGTTCTTC.

This clonotype was seen a handful of times. The chain joins TRBV28 to TRBJ1-5; D may be TRBD1 (5 bases). CDR3 length equals 16 residues. Trimming removed 7 bases from V and 3 bases from J, with 19 bases in between. In germline, CDR1 is MDHEN, CDR2 SYDVKM. The CDR3 reads CASNKPGNWDNQPQHF. CDR3 DNA sequence: TGTGCCAGCAATAAACCAGGGAATTGGGACAATCAGCCCCAGCATTTT.

CDR3 bases: TGTGCCTGGGGCAGTACGGGATCGCTTACCTACGAGCAGTACTTC. It is translated as CAWGSTGSLTYEQYF. The chain is built from TRBV30 and TRBJ2-7, with D possibly TRBD2 on 5 matching bases. Trimming stripped 5 bases from V and 2 bases from J, with 19 bases between. The germline CDR1 and CDR2 sequences are GTSNPN and SVGIG (reference sequence). The CDR3 runs to 15 residues. The full variable domain, rest sourced from reference TRBV30 and TRBJ2-7, is SQTIHQWPATLVQPVGSPLSLECTVEGTSNPNLYWYRQAAGRGLQLLFYSVGIGQISSEVPQNLSASRPQDRQFILSSKKLLLSDSGFYLCAWGSTGSLTYEQYFGPGTRLTVT.

The table lists this clonotype with a few counts. This chain connects TRBV7-9 to TRBJ2-1, with TRBD2 matching over 10 bases. The trim removed 5 bases at V and 7 bases at J, leaving 5 bases unmatched. CDR3 size: 14 residues. CDR1 SEHNR and CDR2 FQNEAQ come from the germline V gene (reference sequence). CDR3 residues: CASSGSGRPNEQFF. In DNA form, the CDR3 reads TGTGCCAGCAGCGGTAGCGGGAGGCCGAATGAGCAGTTCTTC.

This clonotype was seen repeatedly, ten times or more. This chain uses TRBV12-3 or TRBV12-4 with TRBJ2-1; a possible D gene is TRBD2 (5 bases). The germline V and J ends were trimmed by 1 base and 3 bases, with 10 bases remaining between them. CDR3 length: 15 amino acids. CDR3 residues: CASSLGGSDYNEQFF. The CDR3 DNA reads as TGTGCCAGCAGTTTAGGAGGGAGCGACTACAATGAGCAGTTCTTC.